The entry below describes one TCR beta chain. Antigen specificity is unknown. The data belong to a study of CXCR3-negative and CXCR3-positive naive CD8 T cells. The CDR3 has 16 amino acids. Germline values: CDR1 SGHAT, CDR2 FQNNGV. cDNA libraries for TRB were generated by 5' RACE incorporating UMI labels. TCRdb re-called the 5' RACE reads, yielding one record per CDR3 amino acid sequence without DNA. The sample table sets out 100,000 to 150,000 distinct CDR3 sequences. General observations from the study: Cryopreserved PBMCs had partly decreased CXCR3 expression; fresh PBMCs were used in most assays.

J is TRBJ2-7 and V is TRBV11-2; with no DNA, the TCRdb D assignment of TRBD2 cannot be verified. The sequencing input was naive CXCR3- CD8+ T cells from blood. The subset denotes: CD45RO-CCR7+CD27+CD95- naive CD8+ T cells lacking CXCR3 (TNR3-). The source of this sequence is a human donor in good health. Some clones in this sample may be carry-over from other donors' samples. The CDR3 sequence: CASSLGDGLSYYEQYF.